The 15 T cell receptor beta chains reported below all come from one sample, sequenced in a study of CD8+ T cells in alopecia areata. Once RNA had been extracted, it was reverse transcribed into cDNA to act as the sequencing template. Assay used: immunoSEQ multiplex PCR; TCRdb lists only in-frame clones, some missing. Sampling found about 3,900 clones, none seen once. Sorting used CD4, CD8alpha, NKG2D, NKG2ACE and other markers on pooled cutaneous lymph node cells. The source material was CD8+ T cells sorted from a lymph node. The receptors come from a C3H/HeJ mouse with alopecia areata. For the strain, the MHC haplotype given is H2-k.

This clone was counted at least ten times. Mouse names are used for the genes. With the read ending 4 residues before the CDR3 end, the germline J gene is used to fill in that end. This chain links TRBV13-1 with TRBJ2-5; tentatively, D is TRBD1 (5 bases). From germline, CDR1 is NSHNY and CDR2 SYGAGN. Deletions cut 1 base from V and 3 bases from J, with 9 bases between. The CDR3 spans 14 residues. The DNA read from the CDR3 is TGTGCCAGCAGTGATCTCAGGGTGCAAGAC. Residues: CASSDLRVQD. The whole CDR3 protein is CASSDLRVQDTQYF.

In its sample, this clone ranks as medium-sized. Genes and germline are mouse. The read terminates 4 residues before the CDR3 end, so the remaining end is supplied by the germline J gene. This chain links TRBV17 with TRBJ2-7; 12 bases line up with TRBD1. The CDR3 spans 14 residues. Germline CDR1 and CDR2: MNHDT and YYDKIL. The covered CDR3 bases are TGTGCTAGCAGTAGGGGACAGGGGGCGTAT. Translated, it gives CASSRGQGAY. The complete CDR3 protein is CASSRGQGAYEQYF. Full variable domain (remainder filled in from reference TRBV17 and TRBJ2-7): DTTVKQNPRYKLARVGKPVNLICSQTMNHDTMYWYQKKPNQAPKLLLFYYDKILNREADTFEKFQSSRPNNSFCSLYIGSAGLEYSAMYLCASSRGQGAYEQYFGPGTRLTVL.

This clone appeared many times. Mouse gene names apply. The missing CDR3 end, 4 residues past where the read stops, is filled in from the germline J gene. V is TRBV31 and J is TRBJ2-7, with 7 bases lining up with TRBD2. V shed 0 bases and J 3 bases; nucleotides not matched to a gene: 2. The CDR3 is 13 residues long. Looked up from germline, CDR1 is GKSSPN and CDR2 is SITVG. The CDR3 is CAWSLRTGYEQYF. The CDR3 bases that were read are TGTGCCTGGAGTCTGCGGACTGGCTAT.

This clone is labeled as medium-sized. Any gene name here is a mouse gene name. CDR3 bases read: TGTGCCAGCAGCTGGGGTAACCAAGAC. This encodes CASSWGNQD. Given in full, the CDR3 is CASSWGNQDTQYF. The chain employs TRBV14 and TRBJ2-5; D possibly corresponds to TRBD2 (6 bases). The read ends 4 residues before the CDR3 terminus; that terminus is restored from the germline J gene. Deletions cut 5 bases from V and 0 bases from J, with 7 bases between. Germline CDR1 is SGHDT and CDR2 is FRDEAV. This CDR3 has 13 amino acids.

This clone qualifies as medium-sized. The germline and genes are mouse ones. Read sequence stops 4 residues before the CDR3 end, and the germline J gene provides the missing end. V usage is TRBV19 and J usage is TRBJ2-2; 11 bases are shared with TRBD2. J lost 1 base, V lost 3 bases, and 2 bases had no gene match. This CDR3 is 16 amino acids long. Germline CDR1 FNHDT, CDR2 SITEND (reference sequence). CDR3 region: CASSTGTGGNTGQLYF. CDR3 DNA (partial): TGTGCCAGCAGTACCGGGACTGGGGGAAACACCGGG.

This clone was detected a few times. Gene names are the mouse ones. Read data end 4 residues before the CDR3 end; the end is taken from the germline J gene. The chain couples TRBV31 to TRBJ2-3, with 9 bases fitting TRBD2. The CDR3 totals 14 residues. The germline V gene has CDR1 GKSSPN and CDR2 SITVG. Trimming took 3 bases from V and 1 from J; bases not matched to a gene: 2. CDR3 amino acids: CAWRRDWGAETLYF. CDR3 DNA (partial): TGTGCCTGGAGACGGGACTGGGGTGCAGAA. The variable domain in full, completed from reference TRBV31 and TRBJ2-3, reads AQTIHQWPVAEIKAVGSPLSLGCTIKGKSSPNLYWYWQATGGTLQQLFYSITVGQVESVVQLNLSASRPKDDQFILSTEKLLLSHSGFYLCAWRRDWGAETLYFGSGTRLTVL.

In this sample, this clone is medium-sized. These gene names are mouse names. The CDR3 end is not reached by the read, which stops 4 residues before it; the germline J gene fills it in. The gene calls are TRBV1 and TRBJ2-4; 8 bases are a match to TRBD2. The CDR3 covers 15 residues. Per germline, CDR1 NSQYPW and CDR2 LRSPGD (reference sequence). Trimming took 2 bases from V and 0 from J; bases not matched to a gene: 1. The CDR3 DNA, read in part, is TGCACCTGCAGTGCAAGACTGGGGAGTCAAAAC. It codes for CTCSARLGSQN. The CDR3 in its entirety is CTCSARLGSQNTLYF.

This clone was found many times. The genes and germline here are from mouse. CDR3 DNA, as far as it was read: TGTGCCAGCAGTGATGCACGGCAGGGGGCGGGCACCGGG. It yields the protein CASSDARQGAGTG. The whole CDR3 protein is CASSDARQGAGTGQLYF. The chain combines TRBV13-1 with TRBJ2-2, with TRBD1 matching 8 bases. The observed sequence ends 4 residues before the CDR3 terminus, with the missing tail filled in from the germline J gene. The J segment lost 4 bases and the V segment lost 0 bases, leaving 8 bases of the junction unmatched. Per the germline V gene, CDR1 is NSHNY and CDR2 is SYGAGN. This CDR3 has 17 residues.

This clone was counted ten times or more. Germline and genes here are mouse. CDR3 protein: CTCSAGQSQNTLYF. The sequenced part of the CDR3 DNA is TGCACCTGCAGTGCCGGACAGAGTCAAAAC. V and J are TRBV1 and TRBJ2-4; D is perhaps TRBD1 (6 bases). Read sequence stops 4 residues before the CDR3 end, and the germline J gene provides the missing end. Trimming pared 3 bases from V and 0 bases from J, leaving 7 bases between. This CDR3 comprises 14 residues. Per germline, CDR1 NSQYPW and CDR2 LRSPGD (reference sequence).

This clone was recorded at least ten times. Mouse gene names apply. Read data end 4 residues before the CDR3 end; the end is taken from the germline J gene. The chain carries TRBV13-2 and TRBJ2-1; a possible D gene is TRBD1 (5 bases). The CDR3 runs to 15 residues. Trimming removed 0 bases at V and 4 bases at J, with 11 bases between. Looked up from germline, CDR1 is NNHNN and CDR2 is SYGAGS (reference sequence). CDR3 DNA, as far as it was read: TGTGCCAGCGGTGATGCCCAGGGAGGGTATGCT. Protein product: CASGDAQGGYA. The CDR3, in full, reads CASGDAQGGYAEQFF.

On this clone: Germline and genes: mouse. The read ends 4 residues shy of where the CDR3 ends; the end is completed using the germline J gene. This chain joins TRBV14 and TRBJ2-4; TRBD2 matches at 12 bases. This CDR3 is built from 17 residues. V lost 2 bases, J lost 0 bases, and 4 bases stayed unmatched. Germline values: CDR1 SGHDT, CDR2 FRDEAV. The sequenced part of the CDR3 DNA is TGTGCCAGCAGTTTAGGGACTGGGGGGCCTAGTCAAAAC. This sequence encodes CASSLGTGGPSQN. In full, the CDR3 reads CASSLGTGGPSQNTLYF.

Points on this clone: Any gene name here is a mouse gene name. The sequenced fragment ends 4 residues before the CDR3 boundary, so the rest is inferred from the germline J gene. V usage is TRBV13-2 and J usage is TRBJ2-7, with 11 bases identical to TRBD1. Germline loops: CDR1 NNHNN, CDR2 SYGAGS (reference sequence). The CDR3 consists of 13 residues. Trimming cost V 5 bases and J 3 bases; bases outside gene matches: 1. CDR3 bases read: TGTGCCAGCGGCGGGACAGGGGGCTAT. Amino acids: CASGGTGGY. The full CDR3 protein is CASGGTGGYEQYF.

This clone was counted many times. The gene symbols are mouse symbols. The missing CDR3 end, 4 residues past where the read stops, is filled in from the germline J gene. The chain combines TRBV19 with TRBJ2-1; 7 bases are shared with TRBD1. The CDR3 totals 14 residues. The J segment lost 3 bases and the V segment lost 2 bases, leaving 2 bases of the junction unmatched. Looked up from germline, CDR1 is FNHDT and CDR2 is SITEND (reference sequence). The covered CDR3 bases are TGTGCCAGCAGTATTGGGGACAGCTATGCT. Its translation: CASSIGDSYA. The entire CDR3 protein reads CASSIGDSYAEQFF.

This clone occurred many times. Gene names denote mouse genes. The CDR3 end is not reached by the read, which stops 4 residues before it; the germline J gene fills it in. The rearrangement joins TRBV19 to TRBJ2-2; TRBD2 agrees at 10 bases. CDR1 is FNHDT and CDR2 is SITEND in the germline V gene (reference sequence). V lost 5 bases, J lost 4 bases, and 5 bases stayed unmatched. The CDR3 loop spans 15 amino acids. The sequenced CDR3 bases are TGTGCCAGCAGCCACGACTGGGGGGTCACCGGG. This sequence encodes CASSHDWGVTG. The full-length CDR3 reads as CASSHDWGVTGQLYF.

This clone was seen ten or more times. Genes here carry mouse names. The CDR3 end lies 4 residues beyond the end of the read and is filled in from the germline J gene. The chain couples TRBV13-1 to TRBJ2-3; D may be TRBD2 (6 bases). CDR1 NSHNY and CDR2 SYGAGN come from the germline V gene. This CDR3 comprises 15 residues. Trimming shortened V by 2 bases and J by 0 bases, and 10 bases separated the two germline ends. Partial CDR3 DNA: TGTGCCAGCAGTGACGGGGGGTTTAGTGCAGAA. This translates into CASSDGGFSAE. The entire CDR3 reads CASSDGGFSAETLYF.